These 29 T cell receptor beta chains originate from one sample sequenced in a study of T cells after yellow fever vaccination. MiXCR, run by TCRdb on the 5' RACE reads, gives a single entry per CDR3 protein. The sample yields a few hundred thousand distinct CDR3 sequences, approximately 21% seen once. The starting material was PBMCs, obtained 15 days after the yellow fever booster vaccination. Receptors originate from a man aged 25-40 years who received the YFV17D yellow fever vaccine.

There are a few counts of this clonotype. The chain couples TRBV7-8 to TRBJ2-7; 7 nucleotides line up with TRBD1. Trimming removed 2 bases from V and 2 bases from J; junction bases left unmatched: 3. The CDR3 runs to 14 residues. CDR1 and CDR2 from the germline V gene are SGHVS and FQNEAQ. CDR3 protein: CASSLRGQPYEQYF. For the CDR3, the DNA is TGTGCCAGCAGCTTACGGGGACAGCCCTACGAGCAGTACTTC.

The rearrangement links TRBV3-1 to TRBJ2-3, with 10 bases aligning to TRBD2. J was trimmed by 4 bases and V by 0 bases; bases with no gene match: 7. The CDR3 totals 17 residues. Germline CDR1 LGHDT, CDR2 YNNKEL (reference sequence). CDR3 in amino acids: CASSQEGLAGAADTQYF. CDR3 in DNA: TGTGCCAGCAGCCAAGAGGGGCTAGCGGGAGCGGCAGATACGCAGTATTTT.

This clonotype was found a few times. The gene calls are TRBV6-1 and TRBJ2-1, with 13 bases matching TRBD2. This CDR3 has 17 residues. CDR1 MNHNS and CDR2 SASEGT come from the germline V gene. The trim removed 7 bases at V and 8 bases at J, leaving 14 bases unmatched. The chain's CDR3 is CASTHFSLAGGPDEQFF. CDR3 in DNA: TGTGCCAGCACCCACTTCTCACTAGCGGGAGGGCCGGATGAGCAGTTCTTC.

This clonotype has a handful of counts. V gene TRBV15 combines with J gene TRBJ2-3; D tentatively reads TRBD1 or TRBD2 (6 bases each). Looked up from germline, CDR1 is LNHNV and CDR2 is YYDKDF (reference sequence). This CDR3 contains 19 residues. Trimming pared 4 bases from V and 0 bases from J, leaving 23 bases between. CDR3 coding DNA: TGTGCCACCAGCATAGGGGGGAGTCCCATAAGCGAAAGCACAGATACGCAGTATTTT. Its translation: CATSIGGSPISESTDTQYF.

The rearrangement joins TRBV19 to TRBJ1-1, with a possible D match to TRBD1 (6 bases). V was shortened by 3 bases and J by 0 bases, with 11 bases between the two germline ends. There are 15 residues in the CDR3. The germline V gene encodes CDR1 LNHDA and CDR2 SQIVND (reference sequence). CDR3 sequence reads: CASSIGGPVNTEAFF. CDR3 DNA: TGTGCCAGTAGTATTGGGGGGCCAGTGAACACTGAAGCTTTCTTT.

This clonotype was observed a few times. The V and J genes are TRBV5-1 and TRBJ2-7; 7 bases are shared with TRBD1. Per the germline V gene, CDR1 is SGHRS and CDR2 is YFSETQ. This CDR3 has 15 residues. With 2 bases clipped from V and 0 bases from J, the junction kept 5 bases outside the gene matches. This CDR3 is CASSLQQGISYEQYF. DNA for the CDR3: TGCGCCAGCAGCTTACAACAGGGGATCTCCTACGAGCAGTACTTC.

This clonotype has more than one count but fewer than ten. This chain links TRBV12-3 or TRBV12-4 with TRBJ2-7; weak D call: TRBD1 (6 bases). This CDR3 spans 13 amino acids. Trimming left V 6 bases short and J 2 bases short, with 11 bases between. The CDR3 nucleotides are TGTGCCAGCAGGAGGGACATGACCTACGAGCAGTACTTC. It codes for CASRRDMTYEQYF.

This clonotype was seen a handful of times. This sequence joins TRBV4-3 and TRBJ2-5; 11 bases line up with TRBD2. Looked up from germline, CDR1 is LGHNA and CDR2 is YSLEER. The CDR3 runs 17 residues. J gave up 5 bases and V 0 bases, and 8 bases lay outside the gene matches. CDR3 region: CASSQDSIAGGGETQYF. The DNA of the CDR3 is TGCGCCAGCAGCCAAGATTCGATAGCGGGAGGGGGTGAGACCCAGTACTTC.

This clonotype was counted only a few times. The chain recombines TRBV5-1 with TRBJ2-3; a weak D match, TRBD2 (6 bases). Deletions cut 4 bases from V and 5 bases from J, with 14 bases between. Germline V gene data show CDR1 as SGHRS and CDR2 as YFSETQ. The CDR3 is 14 amino acids. The CDR3 protein is CASSMTRTVDTQYF. The CDR3 DNA reads TGCGCCAGCAGCATGACTAGGACGGTAGATACGCAGTATTTT.

This clonotype was seen more than once but under ten times. The gene calls are TRBV29-1 and TRBJ2-3, with 7 bases that match TRBD2. The V gene end was trimmed by 6 bases and the J gene end by 4 bases; junction bases not matched to a gene: 16. Germline values: CDR1 SQVTM, CDR2 ANQGSEA. The CDR3 sequence is 16 residues long. The CDR3 DNA is TGCAGCGTCGGCCGAGGAGGGAGGGCGGAGTCAGATACGCAGTATTTT. It is translated as CSVGRGGRAESDTQYF.

This clonotype was counted between two and nine times. The V and J genes are TRBV14 and TRBJ2-7, with D unclear. The CDR3 loop spans 15 amino acids. The V end lost 1 base, the J end lost 5 bases, and 15 bases lay between the germline ends. Per germline, CDR1 SGHDN and CDR2 FVKESK. Written as DNA, the CDR3 is TGTGCCAGCAGCCAAGTGGGGTACACGACGAACGAGCAGTACTTC. It encodes CASSQVGYTTNEQYF.

In this sample, this clonotype turned up a few times. The chain has TRBV5-1 and TRBJ2-3, with D perhaps TRBD1 (5 bases). This CDR3 region has 15 residues. V lost 0 bases, J lost 4 bases, and 12 bases lay in between. Germline loops: CDR1 SGHRS, CDR2 YFSETQ. The CDR3 reads CASSLAEPGPDTQYF. CDR3 coding DNA: TGCGCCAGCAGCTTGGCGGAGCCAGGGCCAGATACGCAGTATTTT.

The table lists this clonotype with a few counts. The chain links TRBV28 to TRBJ1-5; 10 bases agree with TRBD1. Germline CDR1 MDHEN, CDR2 SYDVKM. The CDR3 covers 16 residues. J lost 6 bases, V lost 4 bases, and 9 bases had no gene match. CDR3 amino acids: CASSSLGQGVSQPQHF. For the CDR3, the DNA is TGTGCCAGCAGTTCTCTTGGACAGGGGGTTTCTCAGCCCCAGCATTTT.

There are a few counts of this clonotype. This chain links TRBV30 with TRBJ1-2; possible D gene TRBD1, 6 bases. The CDR3 length is 15 residues. Germline lookup yields CDR1 GTSNPN and CDR2 SVGIG (reference sequence). Trimming took off 2 bases at V and 4 bases at J, with 17 bases between the two ends. The DNA for the CDR3 is TGTGCCTGGAGTTATGGGTACAGGGACGGCTATGGCTACACCTTC. It encodes CAWSYGYRDGYGYTF.

This clonotype was seen a few times. The chain links TRBV25-1 to TRBJ2-1, with D hard to call. Germline V gene sequence: CDR1 MGHDK, CDR2 SYGVNS. CDR3 length: 10 residues. Trimming shortened V by 6 bases and J by 8 bases, and 5 bases separated the two germline ends. In DNA, the CDR3 is TGTGCCAGCAGGTCCCATGAGCAGTTCTTC. It is translated as CASRSHEQFF.

The rearrangement links TRBV20-1 to TRBJ1-4, with D maybe TRBD1 (6 bases). The V end lost 2 bases, the J end lost 8 bases, and 12 bases lay between the germline ends. The CDR3 is 13 residues long. Germline CDR1 and CDR2: DFQATT and SNEGSKA (reference sequence). CDR3 bases: TGCAGTGCTAGAAACCAGGGGATCGAAAAACTGTTTTTT. Residues: CSARNQGIEKLFF.

This chain joins TRBV9 and TRBJ2-1, with 8 bases identical to TRBD2. With 0 bases clipped from V and 4 bases from J, the junction kept 6 bases outside the gene matches. Germline V gene lookup returns CDR1 SGDLS and CDR2 YYNGEE. This CDR3 comprises 16 residues. The CDR3 nucleotides are TGTGCCAGCAGCGTAGCCAGCGGGAGAGGTTACAATGAGCAGTTCTTC. This encodes CASSVASGRGYNEQFF. The complete variable domain, with remaining parts taken from reference TRBV9 and TRBJ2-1, reads DSGVTQTPKHLITATGQRVTLRCSPRSGDLSVYWYQQSLDQGLQFLIQYYNGEERAKGNILERFSAQQFPDLHSELNLSSLELGDSALYFCASSVASGRGYNEQFFGPGTRLTVL.

This clonotype came up a few times. V and J are TRBV20-1 and TRBJ2-2, with D uncertain. CDR1 and CDR2 from the germline V gene are DFQATT and SNEGSKA (reference sequence). Trimming took 0 bases from V and 7 from J, leaving 15 bases between them. CDR3 length equals 15 residues. The DNA of the CDR3 is TGCAGTGCTAGAGAAGCGACCTGGACGGGCGGGGAGCTGTTTTTT. This gives the protein CSAREATWTGGELFF.

The chain employs TRBV15 and TRBJ2-7, with a tentative D call TRBD1 (5 bases). This CDR3 has 14 amino acids. Looked up from germline, CDR1 is LNHNV and CDR2 is YYDKDF (reference sequence). The ends were cut back, 0 bases at V and 5 bases at J, with 11 bases in the middle. CDR3 DNA sequence: TGTGCCACCAGCAGAGATATAGACAGCCACGAGCAGTACTTC. Translated, it gives CATSRDIDSHEQYF.

The V call is TRBV20-1, the J call TRBJ2-7; D remains ambiguous. V was shortened by 5 bases and J by 1 base, with 15 bases between the two germline ends. The germline gives CDR1 DFQATT, CDR2 SNEGSKA (reference sequence). This CDR3 has 14 amino acids. CDR3 protein: CSAYRHDESYEQYF. DNA of the CDR3: TGCAGTGCTTATAGACACGACGAATCCTACGAGCAGTACTTC.

This clonotype was counted only a few times. The gene calls are TRBV12-3 or TRBV12-4 and TRBJ1-2, with no clear D. Trimming removed 6 bases from V and 0 bases from J, with 8 bases in between. This CDR3 is built from 13 residues. The CDR3 region is CASSTDPNYGYTF. CDR3 sequence (DNA): TGTGCCAGCAGCACCGACCCTAACTATGGCTACACCTTC.

The chain is built from TRBV29-1 and TRBJ2-1; the D gene is possibly TRBD2 (6 bases). The CDR3 sequence is 14 residues long. Germline V gene lookup returns CDR1 SQVTM and CDR2 ANQGSEA. With 3 bases removed from V and 7 bases from J, the gap between germline ends came to 16 bases. The CDR3 reads CSVDSDYPGNEQFF. Written as DNA, the CDR3 is TGCAGCGTTGATTCGGACTACCCTGGTAATGAGCAGTTCTTC.

This clonotype was found a few times. The chain uses TRBV20-1 and TRBJ2-3; the D is unclear. CDR1 is DFQATT, CDR2 SNEGSKA, per germline (reference sequence). Trimming pared 2 bases from V and 5 bases from J, leaving 8 bases between. The length of the CDR3 is 12 residues. The CDR3 spells CSARPAGDTQYF. CDR3 coding DNA: TGCAGTGCTAGACCAGCCGGAGATACGCAGTATTTT.

This clonotype was picked up a small number of times. The junction departs from germline at one end; a sequencing error may be responsible. The CDR3 coding sequence is TGTGCCAGCAGTGAAGCTGGAGAGGCAAATCGGCCCCAGCATTTT. Its translation: CASSEAGEANRPQHF. The chain joins TRBV2 to TRBJ1-5, with no clear D. Germline CDR1 and CDR2: SNHLY and FYNNEI. The CDR3 runs 15 residues.

The V gene is TRBV2, the J gene TRBJ2-2; D may match TRBD1 or TRBD2 (5 bases each). Germline values: CDR1 SNHLY, CDR2 FYNNEI. V lost 6 bases and J 6 bases, leaving 8 bases between the germline ends. This CDR3 contains 12 residues. The CDR3 region has the DNA TGTGCCAGCAGAAGGGACGCCGGGGAGCTGTTTTTT. Translation: CASRRDAGELFF.

This clonotype was seen only a few times. The J gene is TRBJ2-7, the V gene TRBV21-1; the table assigns TRBD1, which was not confirmed against the DNA. TRBV21-1 is a documented pseudogene. The CDR3 has 14 amino acids. CDR3 nucleotide sequence: TGTGCCAGCAGCAAAAACAGGGGGCTGTACGAGCAGTACTTC. This sequence encodes CASSKNRGLYEQYF.

A few counts support this clonotype. This chain joins TRBV10-3 and TRBJ2-7; 7 nucleotides agree with TRBD1. Unmatched junction bases numbered 10, after V lost 4 bases and J lost 4 bases. There are 15 residues in the CDR3. The V gene's germline CDR1 is ENHRY and CDR2 SYGVKD. CDR3 region: CAISVYDRAGYEQYF. The CDR3 nucleotides are TGTGCCATCAGTGTATATGACAGGGCTGGGTACGAGCAGTACTTC.

This clonotype has only a few counts. This rearrangement joins TRBV3-1 to TRBJ1-2, with 7 bases identical to TRBD1. Germline values: CDR1 LGHDT, CDR2 YNNKEL (reference sequence). This CDR3 region has 14 residues. With V trimmed by 4 bases and J by 3 bases, 5 bases remained unmatched. This CDR3 reads CASSLWDRDYGYTF. CDR3 coding DNA: TGTGCCAGCAGCCTATGGGACAGAGACTATGGCTACACCTTC.

This clonotype was seen more than once but under ten times. The genes are TRBV5-1 and TRBJ2-1; D is perhaps TRBD1 or TRBD2 (5 bases each). This CDR3 contains 15 residues. Looked up from germline, CDR1 is SGHRS and CDR2 is YFSETQ. Between the trimmed V and J ends, which lost 1 base and 6 bases, there was a span of 14 bases. The CDR3 coding sequence is TGCGCCAGCAGCTTGCGTGGGGGAGAGATCAATGAGCAGTTCTTC. It is translated as CASSLRGGEINEQFF.